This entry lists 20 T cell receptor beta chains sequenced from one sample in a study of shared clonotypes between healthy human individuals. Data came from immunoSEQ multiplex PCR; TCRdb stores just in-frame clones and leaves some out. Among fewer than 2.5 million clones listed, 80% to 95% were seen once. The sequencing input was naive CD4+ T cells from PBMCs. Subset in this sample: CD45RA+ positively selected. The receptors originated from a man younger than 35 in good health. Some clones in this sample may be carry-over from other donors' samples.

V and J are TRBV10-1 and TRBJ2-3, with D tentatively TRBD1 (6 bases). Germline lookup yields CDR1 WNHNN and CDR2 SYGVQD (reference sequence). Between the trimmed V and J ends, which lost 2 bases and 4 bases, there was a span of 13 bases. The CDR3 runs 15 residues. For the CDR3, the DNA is TGCGCCAGCAGTGAGAACAGGGCTGTCGCAGATACGCAGTATTTT. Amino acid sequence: CASSENRAVADTQYF.

CDR3 DNA sequence: TGTGCCAGCAGCTTTAAGCCCCTAGGGCCCTACGAGCAGTACTTC. It codes for CASSFKPLGPYEQYF. The V call is TRBV27, the J call TRBJ2-7; no clear D. Germline V CDR1 and CDR2: MNHEY, SMNVEV (reference sequence). V was shortened by 6 bases and J by 2 bases, with 17 bases between the two germline ends. This CDR3 has 15 residues.

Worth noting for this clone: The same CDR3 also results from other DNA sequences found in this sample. CDR3 coding DNA: TGTGCCAGCAGTGAGGCCCTCCGCGAGCAGTACTTC. Translation gives CASSEALREQYF. J is TRBJ2-7 and V is TRBV2, with D uncertain. V was pared by 3 bases and J by 6 bases, with 9 bases between. Germline values: CDR1 SNHLY, CDR2 FYNNEI. This CDR3 contains 12 residues.

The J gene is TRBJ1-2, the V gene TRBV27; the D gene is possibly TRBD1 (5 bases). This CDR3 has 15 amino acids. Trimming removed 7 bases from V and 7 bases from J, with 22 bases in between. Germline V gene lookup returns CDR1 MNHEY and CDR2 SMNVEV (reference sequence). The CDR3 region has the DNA TGTGCCAGCACCCCCCTGGGCAGGGATACCTCTGGCTACACCTTC. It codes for CASTPLGRDTSGYTF.

CDR3 loop: CASSFAGTGGREAFF. The CDR3 DNA reads as TGTGCCAGCAGCTTTGCCGGGACAGGGGGCCGTGAAGCTTTCTTT. The chain links TRBV5-6 to TRBJ1-1, with 12 bases lining up with TRBD1. With V trimmed by 2 bases and J by 7 bases, 6 bases remained unmatched. This CDR3 spans 15 amino acids. CDR1 and CDR2 (germline): SGHDT, YYEEEE. Complete variable domain (other parts from reference TRBV5-6 and TRBJ1-1): DAGVTQSPTHLIKTRGQQVTLRCSPKSGHDTVSWYQQALGQGPQFIFQYYEEEERQRGNFPDRFSGHQFPNYSSELNVNALLLGDSALYLCASSFAGTGGREAFFGQGTRLTVV.

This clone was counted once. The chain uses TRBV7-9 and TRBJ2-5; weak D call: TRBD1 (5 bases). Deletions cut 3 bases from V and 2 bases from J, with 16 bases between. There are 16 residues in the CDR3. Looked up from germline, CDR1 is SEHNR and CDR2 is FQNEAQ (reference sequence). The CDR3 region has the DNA TGTGCCAGCAGCTTCGCAGGGTCCGCGGTACAAGAGACCCAGTACTTC. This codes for CASSFAGSAVQETQYF.

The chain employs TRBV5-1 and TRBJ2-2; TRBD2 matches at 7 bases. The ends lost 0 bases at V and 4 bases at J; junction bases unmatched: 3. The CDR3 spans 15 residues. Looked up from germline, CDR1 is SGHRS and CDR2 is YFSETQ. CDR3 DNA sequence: TGCGCCAGCAGCTTGGAACTAGCGTTCACCGGGGAGCTGTTTTTT. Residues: CASSLELAFTGELFF. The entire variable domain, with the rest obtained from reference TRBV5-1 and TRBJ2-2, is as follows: KAGVTQTPRYLIKTRGQQVTLSCSPISGHRSVSWYQQTPGQGLQFLFEYFSETQRNKGNFPGRFSGRQFSNSRSEMNVSTLELGDSALYLCASSLELAFTGELFFGEGSRLTVL.

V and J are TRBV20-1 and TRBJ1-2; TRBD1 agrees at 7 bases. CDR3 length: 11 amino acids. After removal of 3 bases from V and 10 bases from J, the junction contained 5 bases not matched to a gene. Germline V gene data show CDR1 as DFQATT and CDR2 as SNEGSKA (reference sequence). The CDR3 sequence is CSASARGPYTF. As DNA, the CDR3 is TGCAGTGCTAGTGCAAGGGGGCCCTACACCTTC.

The CDR3 sequence: CASTRSQETQYF. The CDR3 bases are TGCGCCAGCACCAGGTCCCAAGAGACCCAGTACTTC. The rearrangement joins TRBV5-1 to TRBJ2-5; D is ambiguous. This CDR3 is built from 12 residues. Trimming stripped 6 bases from V and 1 base from J, with 7 bases between. CDR1 and CDR2 (germline): SGHRS, YFSETQ.

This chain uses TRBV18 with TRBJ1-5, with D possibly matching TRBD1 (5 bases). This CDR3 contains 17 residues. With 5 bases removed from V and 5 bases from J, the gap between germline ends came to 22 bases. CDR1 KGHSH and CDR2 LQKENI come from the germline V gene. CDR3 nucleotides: TGTGCCAGCTCATTGGGACGGCCCATAGACCTCGATCAGCCCCAGCATTTT. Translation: CASSLGRPIDLDQPQHF.

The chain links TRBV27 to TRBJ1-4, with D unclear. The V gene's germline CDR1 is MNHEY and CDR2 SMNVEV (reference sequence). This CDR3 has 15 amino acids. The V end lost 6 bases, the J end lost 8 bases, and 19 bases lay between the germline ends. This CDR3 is CASSPFRDRSEKLFF. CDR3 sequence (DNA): TGTGCCAGCAGCCCGTTCAGAGACCGGTCGGAAAAACTGTTTTTT. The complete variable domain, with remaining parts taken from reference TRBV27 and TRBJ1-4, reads EAQVTQNPRYLITVTGKKLTVTCSQNMNHEYMSWYRQDPGLGLRQIYYSMNVEVTDKGDVPEGYKVSRKEKRNFPLILESPSPNQTSLYFCASSPFRDRSEKLFFGSGTQLSVL.

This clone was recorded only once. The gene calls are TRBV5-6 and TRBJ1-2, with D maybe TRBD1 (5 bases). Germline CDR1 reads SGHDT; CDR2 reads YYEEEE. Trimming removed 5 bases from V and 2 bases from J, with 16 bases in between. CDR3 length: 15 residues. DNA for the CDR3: TGTGCCAGCAGTTTTGCTGGCAGGGAGAACTATGGCTACACCTTC. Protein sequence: CASSFAGRENYGYTF.

CDR3 in DNA: TGTGCCAGCAGAAATCGAAGACAGGGTTATGGCTACACCTTC. It yields the protein CASRNRRQGYGYTF. The rearrangement links TRBV6-5 to TRBJ1-2; TRBD1 aligns across 7 bases. Germline V gene lookup returns CDR1 MNHEY and CDR2 SVGAGI. J was trimmed by 5 bases and V by 6 bases; bases with no gene match: 9. This CDR3 has 14 amino acids.

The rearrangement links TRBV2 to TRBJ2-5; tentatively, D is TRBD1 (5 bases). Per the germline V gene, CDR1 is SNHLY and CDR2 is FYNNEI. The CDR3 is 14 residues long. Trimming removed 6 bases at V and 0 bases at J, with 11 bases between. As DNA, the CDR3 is TGTGCCAGCAGGGTGGACACGTACCAAGAGACCCAGTACTTC. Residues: CASRVDTYQETQYF.

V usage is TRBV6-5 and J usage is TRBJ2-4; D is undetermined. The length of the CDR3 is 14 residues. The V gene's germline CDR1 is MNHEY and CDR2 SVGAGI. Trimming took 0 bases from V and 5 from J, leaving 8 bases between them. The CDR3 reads CASSYSGNQNIQYF. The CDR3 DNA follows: TGTGCCAGCAGTTACTCAGGCAACCAAAACATTCAGTACTTC.

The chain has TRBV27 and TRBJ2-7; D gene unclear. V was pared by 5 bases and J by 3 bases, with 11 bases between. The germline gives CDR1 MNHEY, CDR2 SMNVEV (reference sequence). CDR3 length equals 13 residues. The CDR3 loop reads CASSIMPYYEQYF. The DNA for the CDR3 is TGTGCCAGCAGTATTATGCCCTACTACGAGCAGTACTTC.

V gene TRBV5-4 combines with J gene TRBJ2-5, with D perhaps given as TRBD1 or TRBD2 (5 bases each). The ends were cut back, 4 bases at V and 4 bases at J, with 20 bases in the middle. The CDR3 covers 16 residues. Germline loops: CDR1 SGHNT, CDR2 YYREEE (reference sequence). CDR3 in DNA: TGTGCCAGCAGCCGGACTGCAGGGATCGCACGAGAGACCCAGTACTTC. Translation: CASSRTAGIARETQYF.

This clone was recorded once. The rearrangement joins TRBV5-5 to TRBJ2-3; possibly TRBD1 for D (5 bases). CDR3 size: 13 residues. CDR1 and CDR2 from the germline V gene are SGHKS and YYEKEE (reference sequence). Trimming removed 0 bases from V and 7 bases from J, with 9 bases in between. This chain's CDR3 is CASSLDGANTQYF. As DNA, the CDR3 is TGTGCCAGCAGCTTGGATGGGGCTAATACGCAGTATTTT.

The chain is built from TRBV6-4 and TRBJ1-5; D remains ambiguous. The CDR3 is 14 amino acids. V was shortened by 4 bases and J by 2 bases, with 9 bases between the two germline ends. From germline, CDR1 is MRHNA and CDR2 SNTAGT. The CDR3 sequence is CASSAETGNQPQHF. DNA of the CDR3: TGTGCCAGCAGTGCCGAAACCGGCAATCAGCCCCAGCATTTT.

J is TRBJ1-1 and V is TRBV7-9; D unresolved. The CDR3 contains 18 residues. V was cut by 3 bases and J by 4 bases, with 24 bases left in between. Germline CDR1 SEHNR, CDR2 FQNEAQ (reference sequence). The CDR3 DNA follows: TGTGCCAGCAGCTTCCACTACGGGGTGAAATTGATTGGCACTGAAGCTTTCTTT. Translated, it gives CASSFHYGVKLIGTEAFF. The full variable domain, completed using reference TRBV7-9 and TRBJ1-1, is DTGVSQNPRHKITKRGQNVTFRCDPISEHNRLYWYRQTLGQGPEFLTYFQNEAQLEKSRLLSDRFSAERPKGSFSTLEIQRTEQGDSAMYLCASSFHYGVKLIGTEAFFGQGTRLTVV.